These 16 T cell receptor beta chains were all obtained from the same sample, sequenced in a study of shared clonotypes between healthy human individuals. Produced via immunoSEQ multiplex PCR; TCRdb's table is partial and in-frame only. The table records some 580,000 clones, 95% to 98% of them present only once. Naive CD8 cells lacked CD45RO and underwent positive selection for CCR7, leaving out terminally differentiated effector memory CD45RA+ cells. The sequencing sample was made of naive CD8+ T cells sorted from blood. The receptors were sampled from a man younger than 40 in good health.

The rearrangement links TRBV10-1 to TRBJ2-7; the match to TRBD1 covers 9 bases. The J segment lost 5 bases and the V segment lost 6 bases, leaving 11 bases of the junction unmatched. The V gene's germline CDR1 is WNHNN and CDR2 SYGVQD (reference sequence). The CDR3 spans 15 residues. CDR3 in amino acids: CASSDARTGADEQYF. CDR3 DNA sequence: TGCGCCAGCAGCGACGCCCGGACAGGGGCGGACGAGCAGTACTTC.

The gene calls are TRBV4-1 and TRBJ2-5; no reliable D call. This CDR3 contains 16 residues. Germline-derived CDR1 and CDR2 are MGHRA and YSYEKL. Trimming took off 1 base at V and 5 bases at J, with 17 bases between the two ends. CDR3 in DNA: TGCGCCAGCAGCCAAGTCCCCGCGGCGGTGACGGAGACCCAGTACTTC. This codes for CASSQVPAAVTETQYF.

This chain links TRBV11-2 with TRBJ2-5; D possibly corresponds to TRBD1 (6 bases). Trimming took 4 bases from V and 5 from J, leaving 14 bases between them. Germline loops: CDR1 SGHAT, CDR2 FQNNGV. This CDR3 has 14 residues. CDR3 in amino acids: CASSSRGYSETQYF. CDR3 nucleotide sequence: TGTGCCAGCAGCTCCAGGGGTTACAGTGAGACCCAGTACTTC.

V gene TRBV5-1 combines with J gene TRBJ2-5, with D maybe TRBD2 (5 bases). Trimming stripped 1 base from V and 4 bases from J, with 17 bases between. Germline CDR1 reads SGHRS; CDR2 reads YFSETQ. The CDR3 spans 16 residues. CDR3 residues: CASSLFPDRDGETQYF. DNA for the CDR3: TGCGCCAGCAGCTTGTTCCCGGACCGGGATGGAGAGACCCAGTACTTC.

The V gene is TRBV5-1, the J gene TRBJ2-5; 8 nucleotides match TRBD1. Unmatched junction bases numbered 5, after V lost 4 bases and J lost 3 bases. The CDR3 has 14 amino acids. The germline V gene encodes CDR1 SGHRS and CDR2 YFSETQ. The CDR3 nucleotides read TGCGCCAGCAGCGACGGACAGGGTGAAGAGACCCAGTACTTC. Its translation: CASSDGQGEETQYF.

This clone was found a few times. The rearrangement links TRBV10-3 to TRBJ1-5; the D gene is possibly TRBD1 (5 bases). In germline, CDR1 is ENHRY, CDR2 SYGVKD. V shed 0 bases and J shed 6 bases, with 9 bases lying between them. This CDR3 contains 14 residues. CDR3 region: CAISESAGSQPQHF. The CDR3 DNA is TGTGCCATCAGTGAGTCGGCAGGGAGTCAGCCCCAGCATTTT.

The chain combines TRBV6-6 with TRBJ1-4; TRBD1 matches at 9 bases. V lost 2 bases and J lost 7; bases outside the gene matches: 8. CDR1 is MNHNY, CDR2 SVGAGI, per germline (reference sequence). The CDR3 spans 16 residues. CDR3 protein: CASSYLTGTGSEKLFF. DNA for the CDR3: TGTGCCAGCAGTTACCTTACCGGGACAGGGAGTGAAAAACTGTTTTTT.

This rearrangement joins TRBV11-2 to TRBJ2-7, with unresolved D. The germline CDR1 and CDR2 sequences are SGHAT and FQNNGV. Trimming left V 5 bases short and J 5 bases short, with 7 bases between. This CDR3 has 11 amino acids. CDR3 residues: CASSHLNEQYF. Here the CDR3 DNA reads TGTGCCAGCAGCCACCTCAACGAGCAGTACTTC.

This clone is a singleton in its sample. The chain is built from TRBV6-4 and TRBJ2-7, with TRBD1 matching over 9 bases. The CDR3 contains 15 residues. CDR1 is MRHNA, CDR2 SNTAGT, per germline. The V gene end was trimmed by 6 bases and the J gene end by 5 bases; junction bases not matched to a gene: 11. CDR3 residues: CASRWDRVDFHEQYF. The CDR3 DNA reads TGTGCCAGCAGGTGGGACAGGGTCGATTTCCACGAGCAGTACTTC.

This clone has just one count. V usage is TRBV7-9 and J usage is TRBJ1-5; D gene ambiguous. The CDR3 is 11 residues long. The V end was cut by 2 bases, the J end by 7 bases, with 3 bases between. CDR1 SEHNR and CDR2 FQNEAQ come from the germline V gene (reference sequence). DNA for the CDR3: TGTGCCAGCAGCTTAAGCCAGCCCCAGCATTTT. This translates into CASSLSQPQHF.

CDR3 in amino acids: CAISQDRDEQYF. Here the CDR3 DNA reads TGTGCCATCAGCCAGGACAGGGACGAGCAGTACTTC. The J gene is TRBJ2-7, the V gene TRBV10-3; 8 bases are shared with TRBD1. Germline values: CDR1 ENHRY, CDR2 SYGVKD. This CDR3 has 12 residues. J lost 5 bases, V lost 6 bases, and 3 bases had no gene match.

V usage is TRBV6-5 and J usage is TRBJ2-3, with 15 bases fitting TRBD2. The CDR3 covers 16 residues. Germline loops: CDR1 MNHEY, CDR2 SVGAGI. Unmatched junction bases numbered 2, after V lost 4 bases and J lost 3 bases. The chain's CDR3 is CASSLGTSGRTDTQYF. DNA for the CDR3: TGTGCCAGCAGTTTGGGGACTAGCGGGAGGACAGATACGCAGTATTTT.

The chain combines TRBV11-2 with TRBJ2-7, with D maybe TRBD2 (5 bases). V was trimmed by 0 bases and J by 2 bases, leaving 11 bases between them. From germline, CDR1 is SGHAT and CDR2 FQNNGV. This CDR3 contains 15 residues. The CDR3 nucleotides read TGTGCCAGCAGCTTAGATCCGAGGAGGACCTACGAGCAGTACTTC. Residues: CASSLDPRRTYEQYF.

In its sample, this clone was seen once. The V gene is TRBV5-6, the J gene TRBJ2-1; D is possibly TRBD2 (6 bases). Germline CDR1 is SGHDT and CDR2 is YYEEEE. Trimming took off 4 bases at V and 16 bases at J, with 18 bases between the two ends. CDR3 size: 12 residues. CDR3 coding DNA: TGTGCCAGCAGCGTGGGGACTCATACCTTATTCTTC. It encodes CASSVGTHTLFF.

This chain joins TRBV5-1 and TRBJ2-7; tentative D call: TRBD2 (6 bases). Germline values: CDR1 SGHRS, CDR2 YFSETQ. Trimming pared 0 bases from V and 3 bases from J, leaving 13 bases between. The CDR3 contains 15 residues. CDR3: CASSLAGGTGYEQYF. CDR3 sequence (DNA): TGCGCCAGCAGCTTGGCCGGCGGGACTGGCTACGAGCAGTACTTC.

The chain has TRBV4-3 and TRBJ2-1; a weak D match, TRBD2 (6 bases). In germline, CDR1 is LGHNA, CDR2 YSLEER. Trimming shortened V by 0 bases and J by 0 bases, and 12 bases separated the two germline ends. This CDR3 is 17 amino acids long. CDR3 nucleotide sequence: TGCGCCAGCAGCCAAGACCAGGCGGGGACCTCCTACAATGAGCAGTTCTTC. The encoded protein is CASSQDQAGTSYNEQFF.